Listed below are T cell receptor beta chains from one sample, sequenced in a study of CD8 T cells in ankylosing spondylitis. TCRdb ran MiXCR on the 5' RACE reads and lists one entry per CDR3 protein. The sample yields a few hundred thousand distinct CDR3 sequences, 17% seen once. The specimen was blood, either unsorted or a sorted T cell fraction (not recorded which). These receptors all stem from a male donor with ankylosing spondylitis. Each CDR3 is given with its conserved first and last residue. A D gene is named only where the DNA matches it firmly. A clone size is listed for some rows: how often the clone was seen (once, few, many), or a class if it is expanded.

size	V	D	J	CDR3	DNA
-	TRBV11-3	TRBD2	TRBJ2-3	CASSLRLAGHTDTQYF	TGTGCCAGCAGCCTTAGACTAGCGGGGCACACAGATACGCAGTATTTT
few	TRBV7-2	-	TRBJ2-1	CASSSPTSIREQFF	TGTGCCAGCAGCTCCCCAACTAGCATCCGAGAGCAGTTCTTC
-	TRBV7-9	-	TRBJ2-5	CATPGREAQETQYF	TGTGCCACCCCAGGAAGAGAGGCACAAGAGACCCAGTACTTC
-	TRBV30	-	TRBJ2-7	CAWAGQYEQYF	TGTGCCTGGGCGGGACAGTACGAGCAGTACTTC
few	TRBV20-1	-	TRBJ2-1	CSASLNEQFF	TGCAGTGCTAGTTTAAATGAGCAGTTCTTC
few	TRBV20-1	-	TRBJ1-5	CSASGGRGPGNQPQHF	TGCAGTGCTAGCGGGGGCAGGGGCCCAGGCAATCAGCCCCAGCATTTT
once	TRBV20-1	TRBD2	TRBJ2-3	CSARPRGGRVDTQYF	TGCAGTGCTAGACCGCGGGGCGGGAGGGTAGATACGCAGTATTTT
-	TRBV5-5	-	TRBJ2-3	CASSALARTGSTDTQYF	TGTGCCAGCAGCGCGCTGGCACGAACGGGTAGCACAGATACGCAGTATTTT
few	TRBV5-1	-	TRBJ2-1	CASSLAQPGVDEQFF	TGCGCCAGCAGCTTGGCCCAGCCGGGGGTCGATGAGCAGTTCTTC
few	TRBV7-2	-	TRBJ1-1	CASSFGGVGNTEAFF	TGTGCCAGCAGCTTCGGGGGGGTAGGAAACACTGAAGCTTTCTTT
few	TRBV15	-	TRBJ1-4	CATSRIQGGADEKLFF	TGTGCCACCAGCAGGATCCAGGGAGGCGCTGACGAAAAACTGTTTTTT
few	TRBV12-5	TRBD2	TRBJ2-1	CASGFFRGGQGASYNEQFF	TGTGCTAGTGGTTTCTTTCGGGGGGGGCAGGGCGCTTCCTACAATGAGCAGTTCTTC
-	TRBV7-2	-	TRBJ2-1	CASSPLTRYNEQFF	TGTGCCAGCAGCCCTCTAACTCGTTACAATGAGCAGTTCTTC
many	TRBV12-3/TRBV12-4	-	TRBJ2-7	CASSLGGEQYF	TGTGCCAGCAGCTTGGGTGGCGAGCAGTACTTC
-	TRBV11-2	TRBD1	TRBJ1-1	CASSTQGARAEAFF	TGTGCCAGCAGTACACAGGGGGCGCGCGCTGAAGCTTTCTTT
-	TRBV12-3/TRBV12-4	TRBD2	TRBJ2-1	CASSRVAGVSYNEQFF	TGTGCCAGCAGCCGAGTAGCGGGAGTATCCTACAATGAGCAGTTCTTC
-	TRBV7-9	TRBD1	TRBJ1-4	CASSSTGAETNEKLFF	TGTGCCAGCAGCTCGACAGGGGCTGAAACTAATGAAAAACTGTTTTTT
-	TRBV4-1	-	TRBJ1-1	CASSQGANGNTEAFF	TGCGCCAGCAGCCAAGGGGCCAACGGGAACACTGAAGCTTTCTTT
-	TRBV2	-	TRBJ1-2	CASSPGHGINYGYTF	TGTGCCAGCAGTCCGGGACACGGTATTAACTATGGCTACACCTTC
-	TRBV25-1	TRBD1	TRBJ2-2	CASSPVETGLPGELFF	TGTGCCAGCAGTCCAGTCGAGACAGGGCTTCCCGGGGAGCTGTTTTTT
few	TRBV18	-	TRBJ2-5	CASSPQEVQETQYF	TGTGCCAGCTCACCACAGGAGGTCCAAGAGACCCAGTACTTC
few	TRBV15	-	TRBJ1-1	CATSPRQKVNTEAFF	TGTGCCACCAGCCCCCGACAAAAGGTGAACACTGAAGCTTTCTTT
few	TRBV11-2	-	TRBJ2-1	CASRPTSFGEQFF	TGTGCCAGCAGACCCACTAGCTTCGGTGAGCAGTTCTTC
few	TRBV12-3/TRBV12-4	-	TRBJ2-1	CASSWGVVNNEQFF	TGTGCCAGCAGTTGGGGCGTTGTGAACAATGAGCAGTTCTTC
-	TRBV6-6	-	TRBJ1-4	CASRRDEKLFF	TGTGCCAGCAGGAGGGATGAAAAACTGTTTTTT
-	TRBV6-1	-	TRBJ1-5	CATGRELDQPQHF	TGTGCCACCGGTCGGGAACTCGATCAGCCCCAGCATTTT
-	TRBV4-2	TRBD2	TRBJ2-3	CASSQASGGTDTQYF	TGTGCCAGCAGCCAAGCTAGCGGGGGGACAGATACGCAGTATTTT
few	TRBV2	-	TRBJ1-4	CASLAQLNEKLFF	TGTGCCAGCCTTGCCCAATTAAATGAAAAACTGTTTTTT
-	TRBV24-1	-	TRBJ2-5	CATSPNGLPETQYF	TGTGCCACCAGCCCGAATGGACTCCCAGAGACCCAGTACTTC
-	TRBV25-1	-	TRBJ1-1	CASSETGSKNTEAFF	TGTGCCAGCAGTGAAACCGGGTCTAAGAACACTGAAGCTTTCTTT